Sequencing of this T cell receptor beta chain was carried out in a study of blood T cells in healthy people across ages. There are a few counts of this clonotype. Antigen: not known. Study-wide points: Among long-lived donors, naive CD4+ cells were more numerous and diversity higher than in aged donors.

A J-beta primer mix and a sample-barcoded 5' primer were used in a second PCR of roughly 7 to 12 cycles. Tags on each cDNA molecule came from a template-switch adaptor with 12 random nucleotides. TCRdb independently ran MiXCR on the 5' RACE reads; one entry per CDR3 protein. The sample has around 780,000 distinct CDR3 sequences; around a quarter are singletons. The CDR3 has 16 residues. Germline lookup yields CDR1 SGHNT and CDR2 YYREEE (reference sequence). These same data were also listed under a study on T cells of mothers and their children. From that study: All donors were healthy and Caucasian; they were three mothers and their six children. Thymic selection shapes TCR recombination output similarly in related and unrelated pairs.

The chain recombines TRBV5-4 with TRBJ2-5; 9 bases agree with TRBD2. The J call may not be correct, given that the DNA end is closer to TRBJ2-1. Sequenced input: blood. The TCR comes from a boy aged 5 to 17 in good health. The CDR3 loop is CASSSPSAGGAGEQFF. CDR3 nucleotide sequence: TGTGCCAGCAGCTCCCCTTCGGCGGGGGGGGCGGGTGAGCAGTTCTTC.